One sample yielded the 32 T cell receptor beta chains listed below, sequenced in a study of T cell responses to AZD1222 COVID-19 vaccine. Produced via immunoSEQ multiplex PCR; TCRdb's table is partial and in-frame only. This repertoire shows about 140,000 clones, approximately 90% found once; its top ten account for approximately 6%. The starting material was peripheral blood, obtained on day 0 of AZD1222 vaccination. The receptors stem from an adult in good health.

The chain joins TRBV5-1 to TRBJ1-4; a weak D match, TRBD1 (5 bases). Germline V gene sequence: CDR1 SGHRS, CDR2 YFSETQ. Trimming cost V 5 bases and J 3 bases, with 14 bases left between them. This CDR3 is built from 15 residues. CDR3 region: CASRKNGGPNEKLFF. CDR3 nucleotides: TGCGCCAGCAGGAAGAACGGGGGACCTAATGAAAAACTGTTTTTT. The variable domain in full, with the rest retrieved from reference TRBV5-1 and TRBJ1-4, is KAGVTQTPRYLIKTRGQQVTLSCSPISGHRSVSWYQQTPGQGLQFLFEYFSETQRNKGNFPGRFSGRQFSNSRSEMNVSTLELGDSALYLCASRKNGGPNEKLFFGSGTQLSVL.

This sequence joins TRBV7-3 and TRBJ2-1; D is possibly TRBD2 (6 bases). CDR1 SGHTA and CDR2 FQGTGA come from the germline V gene. The CDR3 spans 16 residues. The germline V and J ends were trimmed by 1 base and 10 bases, with 20 bases remaining between them. The CDR3 bases are TGTGCCAGCAGCTTAATTCCGGGAGAAAGGGCCGGAGAGCAGTTCTTC. Residues: CASSLIPGERAGEQFF.

This chain uses TRBV5-1 with TRBJ2-1, with TRBD2 identical over 7 bases. The V gene's germline CDR1 is SGHRS and CDR2 YFSETQ. The CDR3 spans 15 residues. Unmatched junction bases numbered 7, after V lost 1 base and J lost 6 bases. The CDR3 protein is CASSLWGREINEQFF. The CDR3, as DNA: TGCGCCAGCAGCTTGTGGGGGAGGGAAATCAATGAGCAGTTCTTC.

This chain joins TRBV10-3 and TRBJ2-7; 8 bases are shared with TRBD1. V lost 6 bases, J lost 4 bases, and 8 bases stayed unmatched. The CDR3 covers 14 residues. Germline V lookup: CDR1 ENHRY, CDR2 SYGVKD. This CDR3 reads CAISLTGAGYEQYF. The CDR3 nucleotides are TGTGCCATCAGCTTGACAGGGGCGGGTTACGAGCAGTACTTC.

This clone was seen a few times. This chain links TRBV2 with TRBJ1-2; no clear D. From germline, CDR1 is SNHLY and CDR2 FYNNEI. Trimming shortened V by 6 bases and J by 1 base, and 12 bases separated the two germline ends. There are 14 residues in the CDR3. As DNA, the CDR3 is TGTGCCAGCAGCCCAAATGGGGATAACTATGGCTACACCTTC. It encodes CASSPNGDNYGYTF.

The rearrangement links TRBV11-3 to TRBJ2-7; tentative D call: TRBD2 (6 bases). Trimming stripped 1 base from V and 6 bases from J, with 13 bases between. From germline, CDR1 is SGHNT and CDR2 YENEEA. The CDR3 has 14 amino acids. This chain's CDR3 is CASSLGPGLSEQYF. Here the CDR3 DNA reads TGTGCCAGCAGCTTAGGACCGGGACTGAGCGAGCAGTACTTC.

The chain recombines TRBV7-9 with TRBJ2-1, with no clear D. This CDR3 is built from 10 residues. Per the germline V gene, CDR1 is SEHNR and CDR2 is FQNEAQ (reference sequence). Trimming shortened V by 3 bases and J by 9 bases, and 3 bases separated the two germline ends. CDR3 in amino acids: CASSLVEQFF. In nucleotides, the CDR3 is TGTGCCAGCAGCTTGGTTGAGCAGTTCTTC.

This rearrangement joins TRBV19 to TRBJ1-1; TRBD1 aligns across 7 bases. Germline V CDR1 and CDR2: LNHDA, SQIVND (reference sequence). This CDR3 comprises 15 residues. After removal of 4 bases from V and 5 bases from J, the junction contained 10 bases not matched to a gene. The CDR3 DNA sequence: TGTGCCAGTAGTAGAGGGGGCGTAATCGGAACTGAAGCTTTCTTT. It translates to CASSRGGVIGTEAFF.

This sequence joins TRBV5-1 and TRBJ2-2; TRBD2 agrees at 8 bases. With V trimmed by 5 bases and J by 6 bases, 6 bases remained unmatched. Germline CDR1 is SGHRS and CDR2 is YFSETQ. The CDR3 runs 14 residues. Here the CDR3 reads CASSPGLASGELFF. The CDR3 DNA is TGCGCCAGCAGTCCTGGACTAGCCTCCGGGGAGCTGTTTTTT.

The chain combines TRBV28 with TRBJ1-5, with 7 positions matching TRBD1. The CDR3 consists of 16 residues. V was pared by 4 bases and J by 0 bases, with 6 bases of the junction left unmatched. Germline CDR1 is MDHEN and CDR2 is SYDVKM. The CDR3: CASSSGTDYSNQPQHF. The CDR3 coding sequence is TGTGCCAGCAGTTCCGGGACAGACTATAGCAATCAGCCCCAGCATTTT.

This clone was recorded once. This chain uses TRBV5-1 with TRBJ2-5, with 13 bases that match TRBD2. Trimming removed 2 bases from V and 3 bases from J; junction bases left unmatched: 7. This CDR3 is 17 amino acids long. Germline V gene sequence: CDR1 SGHRS, CDR2 YFSETQ. CDR3 DNA: TGCGCCAGCAGCTTCCGTACACTAGCGGGAGGGAAAGAGACCCAGTACTTC. It specifies CASSFRTLAGGKETQYF.

The rearrangement links TRBV10-3 to TRBJ1-1; tentative D call: TRBD1 (6 bases). This CDR3 is built from 15 residues. CDR1 ENHRY and CDR2 SYGVKD come from the germline V gene. V was pared by 2 bases and J by 3 bases, with 13 bases between. This CDR3 is CAISERGGVDTEAFF. The CDR3 DNA is TGTGCCATCAGTGAGAGGGGGGGGGTTGACACTGAAGCTTTCTTT.

This clone occurred a few times. The rearrangement uses TRBV5-1 and TRBJ1-3; no clear D gene. The V end was cut by 4 bases, the J end by 1 base, with 6 bases between. The CDR3 consists of 13 residues. Germline V CDR1 and CDR2: SGHRS, YFSETQ. The CDR3 region has the DNA TGCGCCAGCAGCACCGGATCTGGAAACACCATATATTTT. This codes for CASSTGSGNTIYF.

This chain links TRBV19 with TRBJ2-1; D ambiguous. This CDR3 has 14 amino acids. The germline V gene encodes CDR1 LNHDA and CDR2 SQIVND (reference sequence). Trimming took off 3 bases at V and 8 bases at J, with 14 bases between the two ends. The CDR3 DNA reads TGTGCCAGTAGTATGGCTAGTTCCCTAGATGAGCAGTTCTTC. Residues: CASSMASSLDEQFF.

The V gene is TRBV4-1, the J gene TRBJ2-3; D gene unclear. This CDR3 contains 12 residues. V lost 3 bases to trimming and J lost 6 bases, with 7 bases between them. Germline assignment: CDR1 MGHRA and CDR2 YSYEKL. The chain's CDR3 is CASSQVPDTQYF. In DNA form, the CDR3 reads TGCGCCAGCAGCCAGGTCCCCGATACGCAGTATTTT.

V and J are TRBV20-1 and TRBJ1-2, with 7 bases matching TRBD1. Per germline, CDR1 DFQATT and CDR2 SNEGSKA (reference sequence). The length of the CDR3 is 10 residues. V dropped 7 bases and J dropped 14; count of bases not matched to a gene: 10. The DNA of the CDR3 is TGCAGTGTACCCTTTAGGGGGCATACCTTC. Protein product: CSVPFRGHTF.

This clone was recorded once. The gene calls are TRBV2 and TRBJ1-2; weak D call: TRBD1 (6 bases). This CDR3 is built from 13 residues. The germline CDR1 and CDR2 sequences are SNHLY and FYNNEI. V was trimmed by 4 bases and J by 3 bases, leaving 9 bases between them. Here the CDR3 reads CASSVAGDYGYTF. In DNA form, the CDR3 reads TGTGCCAGCAGTGTGGCAGGGGACTATGGCTACACCTTC.

V is TRBV30 and J is TRBJ2-2, with D hard to call. There are 11 residues in the CDR3. The germline gives CDR1 GTSNPN, CDR2 SVGIG (reference sequence). Trimming removed 4 bases at V and 7 bases at J, with 7 bases between. The CDR3 bases are TGTGCCTGGAACAGCCTCGGGGAGCTGTTTTTT. This translates into CAWNSLGELFF.

This chain links TRBV10-3 with TRBJ1-4; D not resolved. Germline V gene data show CDR1 as ENHRY and CDR2 as SYGVKD. The CDR3 has 14 amino acids. V was pared by 4 bases and J by 8 bases, with 14 bases between. The CDR3 spells CAISASNEGEKLFF. CDR3 bases: TGTGCCATCAGTGCTTCTAATGAAGGGGAAAAACTGTTTTTT.

This clone was counted only a few times. The chain links TRBV19 to TRBJ1-1, with D possibly TRBD1 on 5 matching bases. CDR1 and CDR2 from the germline V gene are LNHDA and SQIVND (reference sequence). Trimming stripped 5 bases from V and 4 bases from J, with 20 bases between. The CDR3 totals 16 residues. The CDR3 DNA reads TGTGCCAGTAGTCCTGCCTGGGGGGGAAGGGGCACTGAAGCTTTCTTT. Protein product: CASSPAWGGRGTEAFF.

V is TRBV28 and J is TRBJ2-7; TRBD2 agrees at 9 bases. The ends lost 5 bases at V and 6 bases at J; junction bases unmatched: 8. The CDR3 has 14 amino acids. Germline lookup yields CDR1 MDHEN and CDR2 SYDVKM. The CDR3 here is CASSPTRLAAEQYF. As DNA, the CDR3 is TGTGCCAGCAGTCCTACCCGACTAGCGGCCGAGCAGTACTTC.

The V gene is TRBV4-1, the J gene TRBJ2-4; 10 positions match TRBD1. Losses at the gene ends were 1 base for V and 5 bases for J; bases not matched to a gene: 2. Per the germline V gene, CDR1 is MGHRA and CDR2 is YSYEKL. This CDR3 has 15 amino acids. Here the CDR3 reads CASSQADRGQNIQYF. DNA of the CDR3: TGCGCCAGCAGCCAAGCAGACAGGGGGCAAAACATTCAGTACTTC.

The CDR3 region has the DNA TGTGCCAGCAGTGCCGGGGGTTTGAATGGCTACACCTTC. Translation: CASSAGGLNGYTF. The gene calls are TRBV12-3 or TRBV12-4 and TRBJ1-2; D possibly corresponds to TRBD1 (5 bases). Trimming took 5 bases from V and 6 from J, leaving 13 bases between them. CDR3 size: 13 residues.

This clone was detected once. V gene TRBV5-4 combines with J gene TRBJ2-5; 8 bases are a match to TRBD2. Germline loops: CDR1 SGHNT, CDR2 YYREEE (reference sequence). The CDR3 is 13 amino acids. V lost 7 bases, J lost 5 bases, and 7 bases stayed unmatched. CDR3 DNA sequence: TGTGCCAGCGGACGGGGGGGACCGGAGACCCAGTACTTC. It codes for CASGRGGPETQYF.

This chain connects TRBV9 to TRBJ1-1, with D perhaps matching TRBD1 (5 bases). Germline V gene sequence: CDR1 SGDLS, CDR2 YYNGEE. V was clipped by 3 bases and J by 4 bases, with 13 bases between them. There are 14 residues in the CDR3. The CDR3 spells CASSGLGGRTEAFF. In DNA form, the CDR3 reads TGTGCCAGCAGCGGCCTCGGGGGACGCACTGAAGCTTTCTTT.

The chain couples TRBV3-1 (or the pseudogene TRBV3-2) to TRBJ2-5; D is ambiguous. Germline assignment: CDR1 LGHDT and CDR2 YNNKEL (reference sequence). V shed 0 bases and J shed 5 bases, with 13 bases lying between them. This CDR3 is built from 15 residues. The chain's CDR3 is CASSQDLGIQETQYF. In nucleotides, the CDR3 is TGTGCCAGCAGCCAAGATCTAGGGATCCAGGAGACCCAGTACTTC.

The sample holds one count of this clone. This rearrangement joins TRBV10-3 to TRBJ1-1; 7 bases agree with TRBD1. The length of the CDR3 is 11 residues. Germline CDR1 reads ENHRY; CDR2 reads SYGVKD. V lost 5 bases, J lost 10 bases, and 4 bases stayed unmatched. CDR3 sequence: CAISSGQVAFF. CDR3 in DNA: TGTGCCATCAGTTCCGGACAGGTAGCTTTCTTT.

V is TRBV4-3 and J is TRBJ2-2, with 11 bases aligning to TRBD2. From germline, CDR1 is LGHNA and CDR2 YSLEER. The V gene end was trimmed by 2 bases and the J gene end by 7 bases; junction bases not matched to a gene: 12. The CDR3 has 18 residues. The CDR3 region has the DNA TGCGCCAGCAGCCAATTCCCGGGACTAGCGGAGGGGATCGGGGAGCTGTTTTTT. Translating gives CASSQFPGLAEGIGELFF.

The genes are TRBV3-1 (or the pseudogene TRBV3-2) and TRBJ1-3, with 10 positions matching TRBD1. The CDR3 runs 17 residues. V lost 0 bases and J lost 3; bases outside the gene matches: 5. CDR1 is LGHDT, CDR2 YNNKEL, per germline (reference sequence). The CDR3 DNA is TGTGCCAGCAGCCAAGATTTAGACAGGGGGCATGGAAACACCATATATTTT. It is translated as CASSQDLDRGHGNTIYF.

This rearrangement joins TRBV19 to TRBJ1-1, with TRBD1 identical over 9 bases. Germline-derived CDR1 and CDR2 are LNHDA and SQIVND (reference sequence). The CDR3 has 16 residues. Losses at the gene ends were 3 bases for V and 1 base for J; bases not matched to a gene: 6. This CDR3 is CASSIATGGPNTEAFF. CDR3 nucleotide sequence: TGTGCCAGTAGTATCGCGACAGGGGGACCGAACACTGAAGCTTTCTTT.

The chain joins TRBV4-2 to TRBJ1-2, with 7 positions matching TRBD1. The junction had 7 bases not matched to a gene; V was cut back by 2 bases and J by 4 bases. The germline gives CDR1 LGHNA, CDR2 YNFKEQ. The length of the CDR3 is 15 residues. The CDR3 DNA reads as TGTGCCAGCAGCCAAAGGTCACAGGGGATCTATGGCTACACCTTC. Protein sequence: CASSQRSQGIYGYTF.

This clone was seen a few times. J is TRBJ1-3 and V is TRBV3-1 (or the pseudogene TRBV3-2); D unresolved. Looked up from germline, CDR1 is LGHDT and CDR2 is YNNKEL (reference sequence). The CDR3 extends over 17 amino acids. Trimming took 0 bases from V and 2 from J, leaving 14 bases between them. The CDR3 DNA sequence: TGTGCCAGCAGCCAAGATATGGCGGGCTTACCTGGAAACACCATATATTTT. This translates into CASSQDMAGLPGNTIYF.